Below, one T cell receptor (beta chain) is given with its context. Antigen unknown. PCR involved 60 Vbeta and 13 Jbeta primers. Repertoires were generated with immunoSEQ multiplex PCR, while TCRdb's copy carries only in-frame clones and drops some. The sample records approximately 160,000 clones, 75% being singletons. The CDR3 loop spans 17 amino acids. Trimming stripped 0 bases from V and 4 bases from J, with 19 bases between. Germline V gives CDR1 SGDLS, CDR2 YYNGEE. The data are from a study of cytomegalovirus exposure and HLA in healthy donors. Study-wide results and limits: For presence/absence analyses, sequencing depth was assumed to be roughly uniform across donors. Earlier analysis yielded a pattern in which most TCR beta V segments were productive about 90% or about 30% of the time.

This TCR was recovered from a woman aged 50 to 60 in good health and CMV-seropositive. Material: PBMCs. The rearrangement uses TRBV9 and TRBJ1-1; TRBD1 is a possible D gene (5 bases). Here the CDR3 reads CASSVEKRPGGVTEAFF. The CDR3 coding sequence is TGTGCCAGCAGCGTAGAAAAGAGGCCGGGGGGGGTCACTGAAGCTTTCTTT.